A selection of T cell receptor beta chains follows, all from one sample in a study of blood T cell repertoires in COVID-19. The method was immunoSEQ multiplex PCR; TCRdb's version includes in-frame clones alone and lacks a portion of them. The sample contains approximately 84,000 clones, about 83% of which appear only once. The sample consisted of peripheral blood. These receptors were obtained from an elderly woman with acute or convalescent COVID-19. CDR3s include the opening cysteine and the closing phenylalanine or tryptophan. D genes are given only for firm matches. Rows may omit the clone size; those that give it use once, few, many or a size class.

abundance,j_gene,d_gene,v_gene,CDR3aa,CDR3nt
medium-sized,TRBJ1-1,TRBD1,TRBV5-1,CASSRIPGGGNTEAFF,TGCGCCAGCAGCAGAATTCCAGGGGGTGGGAACACTGAAGCTTTCTTT
-,TRBJ2-4,-,TRBV11-3,CASSLRRGGDKNIQYF,TGTGCCAGCAGCTTGCGGCGAGGGGGTGACAAAAACATTCAGTACTTC
-,TRBJ2-3,TRBD2,TRBV3-1/TRBV3-2,CASSPIAGSTDTQYF,TGTGCCAGCAGCCCGATAGCGGGAAGCACAGATACGCAGTATTTT
-,TRBJ1-5,-,TRBV2,CASSQNRVSNQPQHF,TGTGCCAGCAGTCAAAACCGAGTGAGCAATCAGCCCCAGCATTTT
few,TRBJ2-1,TRBD1,TRBV7-9,CASLEGQGNNEQFF,TGTGCCAGCCTTGAGGGACAGGGGAATAATGAGCAGTTCTTC
few,TRBJ2-2,-,TRBV27,CASSLWAREANTGELFF,TGTGCCAGCAGTTTATGGGCTAGGGAGGCCAACACCGGGGAGCTGTTTTTT
-,TRBJ1-5,TRBD1,TRBV19,CASTRQGSNQPQHF,TGTGCCAGTACCCGACAGGGGAGCAATCAGCCCCAGCATTTT
-,TRBJ2-7,-,TRBV19,CASSSRTNSYEQYF,TGTGCCAGTAGTTCTCGGACTAACTCCTACGAGCAGTACTTC
few,TRBJ1-4,TRBD1,TRBV19,CASSARQGVNEKLFF,TGTGCCAGTAGTGCGCGCCAGGGGGTTAATGAAAAACTGTTTTTT
-,TRBJ1-3,TRBD1,TRBV19,CASTLFRDSGNTIYF,TGTGCCAGTACCCTTTTCCGGGACAGTGGAAACACCATATATTTT
-,TRBJ2-3,-,TRBV5-1,CASSPGTDTQYF,TGCGCCAGCAGCCCCGGCACAGATACGCAGTATTTT
-,TRBJ2-5,-,TRBV19,CASKSGTAGGETQYF,TGTGCCAGTAAGTCCGGGACAGCGGGCGGAGAGACCCAGTACTTC
-,TRBJ2-3,TRBD2,TRBV10-2,CASSELAGGTDTQYF,TGCGCCAGCAGTGAGCTAGCGGGAGGCACAGATACGCAGTATTTT
-,TRBJ1-1,-,TRBV6-5,CASRWNTEAFF,TGTGCCAGCCGGTGGAACACTGAAGCTTTCTTT
-,TRBJ1-2,-,TRBV5-1,CASSLGMTGPGDYTF,TGCGCCAGCAGCTTGGGAATGACAGGCCCGGGTGACTACACCTTC
-,TRBJ1-1,-,TRBV9,CASSFQGTTEAFF,TGTGCCAGCAGCTTTCAGGGGACGACTGAAGCTTTCTTT
once,TRBJ1-4,-,TRBV3-1/TRBV3-2,CASSQEGGGEKLFF,TGTGCCAGCAGCCAAGAAGGGGGGGGTGAAAAACTGTTTTTT
few,TRBJ2-3,-,TRBV5-5,CASSLSSGTDTQYF,TGTGCCAGCAGCTTGTCGTCAGGGACAGATACGCAGTATTTT
-,TRBJ2-5,-,TRBV7-6,CASSLAAGLQETQYF,TGTGCCAGCAGCTTAGCGGCAGGATTGCAAGAGACCCAGTACTTC
once,TRBJ1-4,TRBD1,TRBV11-2,CASSLQGAENEKLFF,TGTGCCAGCAGCTTACAGGGGGCGGAGAATGAAAAACTGTTTTTT
-,TRBJ1-4,TRBD1,TRBV10-3,CAISEDRDNEKLFF,TGTGCCATCAGTGAAGACAGGGACAATGAAAAACTGTTTTTT
-,TRBJ1-3,-,TRBV3-1/TRBV3-2,CASSKEGGENTIYF,TGTGCCAGCAGCAAAGAGGGGGGTGAAAACACCATATATTTT
-,TRBJ2-3,TRBD2,TRBV6-4,CASSDSPSGSSTDTQYF,TGTGCCAGCAGTGACTCCCCTAGCGGGAGTTCAACAGATACGCAGTATTTT
few,TRBJ1-6,-,TRBV5-1,CASSPQGEGDNSPLHF,TGCGCCAGCAGCCCGCAAGGGGAGGGCGATAATTCACCCCTCCACTTT
once,TRBJ1-5,TRBD1,TRBV28,CASSLGDRGNQPQHF,TGTGCCAGCAGTCTGGGGGACAGGGGCAATCAGCCCCAGCATTTT
-,TRBJ2-3,TRBD2,TRBV7-2,CASSLVAGSTDTQYF,TGTGCCAGCAGCTTAGTAGCGGGAAGCACAGATACGCAGTATTTT
-,TRBJ2-7,TRBD1,TRBV7-3,CASSLTGQGGREQYF,TGTGCCAGCAGCTTAACCGGACAGGGGGGTCGCGAGCAGTACTTC
-,TRBJ1-2,-,TRBV28,CASSSMNYGYTF,TGTGCCAGCAGTTCAATGAACTATGGCTACACCTTC
once,TRBJ2-7,-,TRBV7-9,CASSLVQGGVQYF,TGTGCCAGCAGCCTCGTACAGGGAGGGGTGCAGTACTTC
few,TRBJ2-1,TRBD2,TRBV7-3,CASSLAVSSYNEQFF,TGTGCCAGCAGTCTAGCGGTAAGCTCCTACAATGAGCAGTTCTTC
-,TRBJ2-5,TRBD1,TRBV15,CATQGDPRVGETQYF,TGTGCCACTCAGGGGGACCCCAGGGTAGGAGAGACCCAGTACTTC